This T cell receptor beta chain appears in the sequencing data of a study of shared clonotypes between healthy human individuals. General observations from the study: Naive subsets, compared against memory subsets, generally had larger estimated richness values.

Turning to this clone: Antigen unknown.

Per the study methods: ImmunoSEQ gave junction-only sequences without quality scores, so filtering differed. Clones were read by immunoSEQ multiplex PCR, and TCRdb kept only the in-frame ones, dropping some. V and J calls and clone size are as listed in that table; D and trimming were resolved from the DNA. Altogether some 1.5 million clones are present, roughly 96% being singletons, with the ten largest covering 0.95% to 1.5%. Sequencing was carried out using naive CD4+ T cells sorted from blood. The sample's subset: CD45RA+ positively selected. This clonotype was sampled from a man in his thirties or forties in good health.

The CDR3 spells CASSYVGTGYGYTF. DNA for the CDR3: TGTGCCAGCAGTTACGTCGGGACAGGGTATGGCTACACCTTC. The chain carries TRBV6-6 and TRBJ1-2; the match to TRBD1 covers 9 bases. Germline lookup yields CDR1 MNHNY and CDR2 SVGAGI (reference sequence). V was clipped by 2 bases and J by 5 bases; unmatched bases: 3. The CDR3 loop spans 14 amino acids.